These T cell receptor beta chains were read from a single sample in a study of cytomegalovirus exposure and HLA in healthy donors. Measured with immunoSEQ multiplex PCR; TCRdb has only the in-frame clones, and not every one. The sample shows approximately 86,000 clones, approximately 81% of them seen only once. Input material: PBMCs. The receptors derive from a man in his forties in good health and CMV-seropositive. The CDR3 runs from the conserved cysteine through the conserved F or W. Each record gives: J gene, clone size, V gene, D gene, CDR3 DNA, CDR3 protein. A D gene is named only where the DNA matches it firmly. Some rows mark clone size as missing; the rest say once, few, many or name a class of expanded clone.

TRBJ2-5 | - | TRBV28 | TRBD2 | TGTGCCAGCATAGACGGGAGGGCCGGGGAGACCCAGTACTTC | CASIDGRAGETQYF
TRBJ2-1 | few | TRBV5-4 | TRBD2 | TGTGCCAGCAGATGGAGTGGCGGGGGTAATGGTGAGCAGTTCTTC | CASRWSGGGNGEQFF
TRBJ1-1 | - | TRBV11-2 | - | TGTGCCAGCAGCTTAGAACAGCCGAATACTGAAGCTTTCTTT | CASSLEQPNTEAFF
TRBJ1-5 | - | TRBV7-9 | - | TGTGCCAGCAGCTTAGCCCGGGGTCGGATAGACTACCTTCAGCCCCAGCATTTT | CASSLARGRIDYLQPQHF
TRBJ2-3 | - | TRBV7-9 | - | TGTGCCAGCAGCTTAGTGGCGGGACCCACAGATACGCAGTATTTT | CASSLVAGPTDTQYF
TRBJ1-2 | - | TRBV30 | - | TGTGCCTGGAGTGACAGAATAAACTATGGCTACACCTTC | CAWSDRINYGYTF
TRBJ2-6 | - | TRBV18 | TRBD1 | TGTGCCAGCTCACCTACGACAGGGTTGAATCCTGGGGCCAACGTCCTGACTTTC | CASSPTTGLNPGANVLTF
TRBJ2-7 | few | TRBV6-1 | - | TGTGCCAGCACAACAGGTAAATTCTACGAGCAGTACTTC | CASTTGKFYEQYF
TRBJ2-6 | - | TRBV28 | - | TGTGCCAGCAGTTTCCCCACAGGGGAGGTTAGGGCCAACGTCCTGACTTTC | CASSFPTGEVRANVLTF
TRBJ2-3 | - | TRBV28 | - | TGTGCCAGCACGCGGCGGGGCGATAGCACAGATACGCAGTATTTT | CASTRRGDSTDTQYF
TRBJ2-6 | - | TRBV7-3 | - | TGTGCCAGCAGCCCTATCAGGTCGGAGGCCAACGTCCTGACTTTC | CASSPIRSEANVLTF
TRBJ2-5 | - | TRBV11-2 | - | TGTGCCAGCAGCCTTACAGGGACCCAGTACTTC | CASSLTGTQYF
TRBJ1-2 | once | TRBV10-1 | TRBD1 | TGCGCCAGCAGTGAGACAGGGGCGGCTGGCTACACCTTC | CASSETGAAGYTF
TRBJ2-3 | once | TRBV7-7 | - | TGTGCTAGCAGCTTAGGTTCTAGCACAGATACGCAGTATTTT | CASSLGSSTDTQYF
TRBJ2-7 | once | TRBV19 | - | TGTGCCAGTAATTGGGGGGATAGCTCCTACGAGCAGTACTTC | CASNWGDSSYEQYF
TRBJ2-7 | few | TRBV28 | - | TGTGCCAGCAGTTTTCGGGCGGGCCACTACGAGCAGTACTTC | CASSFRAGHYEQYF
TRBJ1-6 | - | TRBV5-6 | TRBD1 | TGTGCCAGCAGTAAGAGACAGGGAAATTCACCCCTCCACTTT | CASSKRQGNSPLHF
TRBJ1-1 | - | TRBV7-8 | - | TGTGCCAGCAGCTTAGGTAGGGGAATGAACACTGAAGCTTTCTTT | CASSLGRGMNTEAFF